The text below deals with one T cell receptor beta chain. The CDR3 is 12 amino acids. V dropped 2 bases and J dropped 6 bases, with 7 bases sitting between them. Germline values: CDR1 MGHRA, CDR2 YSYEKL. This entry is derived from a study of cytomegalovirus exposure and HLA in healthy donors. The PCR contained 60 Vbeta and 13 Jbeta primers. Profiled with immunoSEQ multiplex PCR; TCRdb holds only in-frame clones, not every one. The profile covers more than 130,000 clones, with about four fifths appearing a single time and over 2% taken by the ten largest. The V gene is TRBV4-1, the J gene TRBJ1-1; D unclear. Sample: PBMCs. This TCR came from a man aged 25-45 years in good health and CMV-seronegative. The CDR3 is CASSQPLSEAFF. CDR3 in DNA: TGCGCCAGCAGCCAACCCCTTTCTGAAGCTTTCTTT.